This T cell receptor beta chain originates from a study of early T cells in non-severe SARS-CoV-2 infection. Across the study: Bulk RNA isolated from unsorted whole blood underwent sequencing; chains were not paired.

Germline CDR1 SQVTM, CDR2 ANQGSEA. Trimming shortened V by 3 bases and J by 2 bases, and 15 bases separated the two germline ends. CDR3 length: 15 residues. A single record per CDR3 protein comes from TCRdb applying MiXCR to the 5' RACE reads. The profile covers 70,000 or so distinct CDR3 sequences, with around 13% appearing a single time and roughly 1.3% taken by the ten largest. This clonotype was found many times. The sample comprised whole blood. The chain recombines TRBV29-1 with TRBJ2-3; D possibly corresponds to TRBD2 (6 bases). The receptor comes from an adult who was a healthcare worker with PCR-confirmed SARS-CoV-2 infection or an uninfected control (not recorded which). Here the CDR3 DNA reads TGCAGCGTTGAGAGGAGTGGGAGGACCACAGATACGCAGTATTTT. Translating it yields CSVERSGRTTDTQYF.